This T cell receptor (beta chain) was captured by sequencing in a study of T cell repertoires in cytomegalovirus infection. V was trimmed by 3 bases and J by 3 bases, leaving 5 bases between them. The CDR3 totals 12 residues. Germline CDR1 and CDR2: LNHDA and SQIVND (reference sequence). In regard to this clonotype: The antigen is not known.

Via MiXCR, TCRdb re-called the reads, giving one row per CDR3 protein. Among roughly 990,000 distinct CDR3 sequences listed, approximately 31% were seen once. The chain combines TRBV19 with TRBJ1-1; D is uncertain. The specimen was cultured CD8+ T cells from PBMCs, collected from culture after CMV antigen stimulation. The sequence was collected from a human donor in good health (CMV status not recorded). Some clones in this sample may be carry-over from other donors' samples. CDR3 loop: CASSIRHTEAFF. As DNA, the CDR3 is TGTGCCAGTAGTATCAGGCACACTGAAGCTTTCTTT.